Presented here are 9 T cell receptor beta chains from one specimen sequenced in a study of metastatic and nonmetastatic thyroid tumors. TCRdb reanalyzed the PCR reads via MiXCR. The sample has some 50,000 clones, around 21% seen once. Among the patients, none had received any treatment before thyroid surgery. Sequencing was performed on blood. The source of these receptors is a male donor with papillary thyroid cancer or a benign thyroid nodule (not recorded which). Some clones in this sample may be carry-over from other donors' samples.

This clone was observed a few times. This CDR3 fails to terminate in the conserved phenylalanine or tryptophan, so it likely reflects a read error. J is TRBJ2-1 and V is TRBV6-1; D not resolved. V lost 9 bases and J lost 2, with 14 bases in between. The CDR3 contains 14 residues. The germline V gene has CDR1 MNHNS and CDR2 SASEGT. CDR3 nucleotide sequence: TGTGCCAGGAACCGGACGTATCCCTACAATGAGCAGTTCCTC. Translated: CARNRTYPYNEQFL.

This clone was detected ten times or more. The genes are TRBV25-1 and TRBJ1-3; D is ambiguous. This CDR3 has 13 amino acids. Germline CDR1 and CDR2: MGHDK and SYGVNS. V was shortened by 7 bases and J by 5 bases, with 12 bases between the two germline ends. CDR3 nucleotides: TGTGCCAGCACCAAGGAGAGTAGAAACACCATATATTTT. Its protein product is CASTKESRNTIYF.

This clone ranks as medium-sized. Here the CDR3 DNA reads TGTGCCAGCAGTGTAGAGGAGGCCGGCCGATCACCCCTCCACTTT. Encoded protein: CASSVEEAGRSPLHF. The chain recombines TRBV6-1 with TRBJ1-6; D unclear. Trimming removed 4 bases at V and 10 bases at J, with 17 bases between. CDR1 is MNHNS and CDR2 is SASEGT in the germline V gene. The CDR3 length is 15 residues.

The chain employs TRBV5-1 and TRBJ2-7; the D is unclear. The germline V and J ends were trimmed by 1 base and 1 base, with 9 bases remaining between them. There are 14 residues in the CDR3. Looked up from germline, CDR1 is SGHRS and CDR2 is YFSETQ. CDR3 protein: CASSLTVPSYEQYF. The CDR3 bases are TGCGCCAGCAGCTTGACAGTCCCGTCCTACGAGCAGTACTTC.

About this clone itself: A clone one base away is much larger, so this may be a read error. The chain couples TRBV2 to TRBJ2-4, with D possibly TRBD1 on 6 matching bases. This CDR3 is 19 amino acids long. From germline, CDR1 is SNHLY and CDR2 FYNNEI. The DNA for the CDR3 is TGTGCCAGCAGCGAAGTTGGGACATGGGGCGGCAAAGCCAAAAACATTAAGTACTTC. This translates into CASSEVGTWGGKAKNIKYF.

The table lists this clone with many counts. V gene TRBV28 combines with J gene TRBJ2-3; 14 bases fit TRBD2. The V gene end was trimmed by 5 bases and the J gene end by 6 bases; junction bases not matched to a gene: 16. This CDR3 contains 19 residues. CDR1 and CDR2 from the germline V gene are MDHEN and SYDVKM. CDR3 region: CASSQPGLAGANEVDTQYF. In DNA form, the CDR3 reads TGTGCCAGCAGTCAGCCGGGACTAGCGGGAGCCAACGAGGTGGATACGCAGTATTTT.

This clone was seen ten or more times. Relative to the germline gene, one junction end is altered; a read error may explain this. This same CDR3 is encoded by further DNA sequences in the sample. This chain links TRBV6-6 with TRBJ1-5, with D hard to call. This CDR3 comprises 15 residues. The germline CDR1 and CDR2 sequences are MNHNY and SVGAGI (reference sequence). This chain's CDR3 is CASSYGDYSNQPQHF. DNA for the CDR3: TGTGCTAGCAGTTACGGGGATTATAGCAATCAGCCCCAGCATTTT.

The CDR3 DNA sequence: TGCGCCAGCACACCCTGGGGGGAGGCTGAAGCTTTCTTT. This encodes CASTPWGEAEAFF. The V call is TRBV5-1, the J call TRBJ1-1, with D maybe TRBD1 (5 bases). The V gene lost 6 bases and the J gene lost 6 bases, with 15 bases spanning the gap. The CDR3 has 13 residues. Germline V CDR1 and CDR2: SGHRS, YFSETQ.

The chain is built from TRBV20-1 and TRBJ2-2; TRBD1 agrees at 7 bases. The CDR3 runs 15 residues. The V gene end was trimmed by 6 bases and the J gene end by 7 bases; junction bases not matched to a gene: 14. Germline CDR1 and CDR2: DFQATT and SNEGSKA (reference sequence). DNA for the CDR3: TGCAGTGCAGCAAAAGGGGGCGCGTACGTCGGGGAGCTGTTTTTT. It yields the protein CSAAKGGAYVGELFF.